This T cell receptor (beta chain) stems from a study of breast tumors, draining lymph nodes, adjacent tissues. This clonotype was seen many times. Its specificity is unknown. The J segment lost 4 bases and the V segment lost 4 bases, leaving 8 bases of the junction unmatched. CDR1 SGHRS and CDR2 YFSETQ come from the germline V gene. The CDR3 sequence is 15 residues long. The lymph nodes were axillary draining lymph nodes from breast cancer patients. TCRdb independently ran MiXCR on the multiplex PCR reads; one entry per CDR3 protein. The sample yields around 120,000 distinct CDR3 sequences, just under 20% seen once. Study-wide results and caveats: Tumor and nontumor repertoires were significantly more similar in luminal-like than in basal-like breast cancer. Most tumor T cells seemingly derive from lymph node, then expand in tumor.

The sequencing input was axillary lymph node tissue. The TCR was taken from a female donor with breast cancer. Some clones in this sample may be carry-over from other donors' samples. This rearrangement joins TRBV5-1 to TRBJ2-7, with 10 bases matching TRBD2. The CDR3 protein is CASSGGGLATYEQYF. In nucleotides, the CDR3 is TGCGCCAGCAGCGGGGGGGGACTAGCGACGTACGAGCAGTACTTC.